This T cell receptor beta chain appears in the sequencing data of a study of blood T cell repertoires in COVID-19. Each recovered donor of Cohort 3 presented with two negative PCRs, clearance, or symptom resolution. The CDR3 totals 14 residues. Trimming left V 1 base short and J 0 bases short, with 4 bases between. Per germline, CDR1 GTSNPN and CDR2 SVGIG (reference sequence). Here immunoSEQ multiplex PCR was the method, and the copy in TCRdb shows in-frame clones only, minus some. The data show fewer than 400,000 clones, roughly 86% seen once. Input material: PBMCs or T cells enriched from blood (not recorded which). The rearrangement links TRBV30 to TRBJ2-6; no reliable D call. The origin of this receptor is a woman in her 30s who had recovered from COVID-19. DNA for the CDR3: TGTGCCTGGAGTGGGAGCTCTGGGGCCAACGTCCTGACTTTC. Translating it yields CAWSGSSGANVLTF.